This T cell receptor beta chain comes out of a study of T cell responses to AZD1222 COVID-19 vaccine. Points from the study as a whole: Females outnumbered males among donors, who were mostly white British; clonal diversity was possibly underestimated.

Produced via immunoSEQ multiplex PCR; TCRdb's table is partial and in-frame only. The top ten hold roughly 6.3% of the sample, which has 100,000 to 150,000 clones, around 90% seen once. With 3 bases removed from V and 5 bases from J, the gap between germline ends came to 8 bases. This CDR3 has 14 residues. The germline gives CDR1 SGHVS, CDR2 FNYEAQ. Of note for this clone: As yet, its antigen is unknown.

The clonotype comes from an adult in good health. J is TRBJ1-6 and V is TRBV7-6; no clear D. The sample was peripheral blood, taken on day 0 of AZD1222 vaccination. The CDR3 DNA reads TGTGCCAGCAGCTTTGGACTAAATAATTCACCCCTCCACTTT. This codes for CASSFGLNNSPLHF.